The T cell receptor (beta chain) described here comes from a study of shared clonotypes between healthy human individuals. Clones were sequenced by immunoSEQ multiplex PCR, and TCRdb holds only the in-frame ones, with some missing. The repertoire holds roughly 810,000 clones, with about 96% as singletons. Between the trimmed V and J ends, which lost 6 bases and 6 bases, there was a span of 9 bases. In germline, CDR1 is ENHRY, CDR2 SYGVKD. This CDR3 has 12 residues. Positively selected for CCR7, the CD45RO-negative cells used as naive CD8 cells excluded terminally differentiated effector memory CD45RA+ cells.

The chain is built from TRBV10-3 and TRBJ2-1; D perhaps matches TRBD2 (5 bases). What was sequenced was naive CD8+ T cells sorted from blood. This receptor was identified in a man aged 30 to 39 in good health. CDR3 loop: CAISAGGNEQFF. The CDR3 DNA reads as TGTGCCATCAGCGCCGGAGGCAATGAGCAGTTCTTC.